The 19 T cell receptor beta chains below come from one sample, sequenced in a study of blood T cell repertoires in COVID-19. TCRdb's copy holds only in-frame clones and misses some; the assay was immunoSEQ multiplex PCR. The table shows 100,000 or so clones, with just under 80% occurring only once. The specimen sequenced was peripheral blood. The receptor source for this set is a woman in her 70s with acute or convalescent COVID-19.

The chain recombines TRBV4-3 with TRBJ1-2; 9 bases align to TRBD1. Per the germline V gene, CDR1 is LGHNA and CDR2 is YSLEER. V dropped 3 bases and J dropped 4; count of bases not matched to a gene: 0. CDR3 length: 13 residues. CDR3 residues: CASSQTGGYGYTF. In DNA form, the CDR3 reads TGCGCCAGCAGCCAGACAGGGGGCTATGGCTACACCTTC.

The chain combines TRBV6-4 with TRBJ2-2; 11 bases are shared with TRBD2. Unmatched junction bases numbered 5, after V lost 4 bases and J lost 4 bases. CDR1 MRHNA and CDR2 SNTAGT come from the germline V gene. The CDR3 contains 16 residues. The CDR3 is CASSGTSGLGTGELFF. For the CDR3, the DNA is TGTGCCAGCAGTGGGACTAGCGGGCTAGGCACCGGGGAGCTGTTTTTT.

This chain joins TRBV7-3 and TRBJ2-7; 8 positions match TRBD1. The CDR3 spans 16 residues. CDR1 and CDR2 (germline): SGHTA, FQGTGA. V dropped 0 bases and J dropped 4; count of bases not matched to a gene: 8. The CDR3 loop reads CASSLTGQGAYYEQYF. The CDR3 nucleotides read TGTGCCAGCAGCTTAACTGGCCAGGGGGCTTATTACGAGCAGTACTTC.

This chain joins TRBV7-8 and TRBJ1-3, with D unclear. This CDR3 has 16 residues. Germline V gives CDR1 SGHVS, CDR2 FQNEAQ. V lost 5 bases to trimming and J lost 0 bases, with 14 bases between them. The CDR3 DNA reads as TGTGCCAGCAGCCCTATGAGGGTGCTCTCTGGAAACACCATATATTTT. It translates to CASSPMRVLSGNTIYF.

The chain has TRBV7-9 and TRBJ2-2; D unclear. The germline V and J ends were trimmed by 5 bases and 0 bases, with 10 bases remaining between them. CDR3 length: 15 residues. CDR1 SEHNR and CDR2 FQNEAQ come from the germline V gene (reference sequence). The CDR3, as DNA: TGTGCCAGCAGCGGTGGGCCGTCGAACACCGGGGAGCTGTTTTTT. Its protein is CASSGGPSNTGELFF.

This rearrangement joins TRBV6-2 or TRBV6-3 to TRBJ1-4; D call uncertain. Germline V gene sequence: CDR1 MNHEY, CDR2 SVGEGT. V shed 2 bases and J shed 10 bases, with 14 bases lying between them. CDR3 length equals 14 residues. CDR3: CASSYRTQGGKLFF. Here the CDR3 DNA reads TGTGCCAGCAGTTACAGAACTCAAGGAGGAAAACTGTTTTTT.

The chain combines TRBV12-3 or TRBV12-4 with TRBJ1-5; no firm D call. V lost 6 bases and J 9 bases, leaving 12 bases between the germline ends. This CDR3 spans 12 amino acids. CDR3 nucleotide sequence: TGTGCCAGCAGCCTTTTTCAGCGGCCCCAGCATTTT. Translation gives CASSLFQRPQHF.

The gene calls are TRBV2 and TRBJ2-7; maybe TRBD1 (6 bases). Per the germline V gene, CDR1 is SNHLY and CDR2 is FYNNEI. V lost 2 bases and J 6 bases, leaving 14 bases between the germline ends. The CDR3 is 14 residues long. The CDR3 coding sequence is TGTGCCAGCAGTGAACTACAGGGACCCTCCGAGCAGTACGTC. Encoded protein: CASSELQGPSEQYV.

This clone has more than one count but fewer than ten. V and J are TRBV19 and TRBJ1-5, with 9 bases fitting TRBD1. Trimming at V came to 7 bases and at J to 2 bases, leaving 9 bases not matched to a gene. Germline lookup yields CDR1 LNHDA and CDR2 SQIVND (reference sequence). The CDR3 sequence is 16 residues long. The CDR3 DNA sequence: TGTGCCAGTACCAAGATTGACAGGGGGGGCAATCAGCCCCAGCATTTT. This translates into CASTKIDRGGNQPQHF.

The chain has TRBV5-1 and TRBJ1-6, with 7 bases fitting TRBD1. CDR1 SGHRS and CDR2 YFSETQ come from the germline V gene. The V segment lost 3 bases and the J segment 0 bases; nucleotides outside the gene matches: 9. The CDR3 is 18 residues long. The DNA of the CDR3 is TGCGCCAGCAGCTATGGGACAGCTCAGAGCTCCTATAATTCACCCCTCCACTTT. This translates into CASSYGTAQSSYNSPLHF.

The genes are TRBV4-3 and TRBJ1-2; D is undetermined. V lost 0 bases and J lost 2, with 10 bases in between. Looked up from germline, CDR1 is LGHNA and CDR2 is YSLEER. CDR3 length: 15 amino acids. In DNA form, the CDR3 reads TGCGCCAGCAGCCAAGAAGGCCCGACAAACTATGGCTACACCTTC. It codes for CASSQEGPTNYGYTF.

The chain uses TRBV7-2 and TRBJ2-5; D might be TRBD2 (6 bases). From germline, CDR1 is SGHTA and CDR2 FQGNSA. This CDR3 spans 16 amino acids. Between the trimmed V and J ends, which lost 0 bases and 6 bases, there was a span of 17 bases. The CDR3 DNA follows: TGTGCCAGCAGCTTAGCGCTGGTGGGAGGAGCCAAGACCCAGTACTTC. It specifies CASSLALVGGAKTQYF. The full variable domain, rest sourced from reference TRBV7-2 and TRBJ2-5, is GAGVSQSPSNKVTEKGKDVELRCDPISGHTALYWYRQSLGQGLEFLIYFQGNSAPDKSGLPSDRFSAERTGGSVSTLTIQRTQQEDSAVYLCASSLALVGGAKTQYFGPGTRLLVL.

CDR3: CASSAAAYGYTF. For the CDR3, the DNA is TGCGCCAGCAGCGCGGCAGCTTATGGCTACACCTTC. The rearrangement uses TRBV10-2 and TRBJ1-2; D is uncertain. This CDR3 is 12 amino acids long. Looked up from germline, CDR1 is WSHSY and CDR2 is SAAADI. V was pared by 6 bases and J by 5 bases, with 10 bases between.

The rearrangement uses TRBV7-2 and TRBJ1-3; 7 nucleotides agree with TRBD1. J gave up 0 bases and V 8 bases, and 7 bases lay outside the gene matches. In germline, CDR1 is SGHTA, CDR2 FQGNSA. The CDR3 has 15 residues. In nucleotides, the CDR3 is TGTGCCAGCGAACCGGGACAGAGCTCTGGAAACACCATATATTTT. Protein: CASEPGQSSGNTIYF.

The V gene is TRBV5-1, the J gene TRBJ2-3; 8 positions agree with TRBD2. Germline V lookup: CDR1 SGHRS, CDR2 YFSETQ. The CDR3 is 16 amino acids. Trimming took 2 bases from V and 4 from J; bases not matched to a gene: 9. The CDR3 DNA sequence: TGCGCCAGCAGCTTACTGGACGGGGGGGGAGCAGATACGCAGTATTTT. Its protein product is CASSLLDGGGADTQYF.

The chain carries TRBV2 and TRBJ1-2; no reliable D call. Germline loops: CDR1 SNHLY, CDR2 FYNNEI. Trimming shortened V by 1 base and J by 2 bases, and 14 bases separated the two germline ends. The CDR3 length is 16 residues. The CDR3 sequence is CASSEVATESNYGYTF. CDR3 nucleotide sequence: TGTGCCAGCAGTGAAGTGGCGACGGAGTCGAACTATGGCTACACCTTC.

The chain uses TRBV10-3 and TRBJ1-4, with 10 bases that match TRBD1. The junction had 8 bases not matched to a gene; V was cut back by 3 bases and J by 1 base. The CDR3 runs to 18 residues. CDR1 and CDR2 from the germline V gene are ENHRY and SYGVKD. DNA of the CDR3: TGTGCCATCAGTGATGGGGGACAGGGGCCCCAAACTAATGAAAAACTGTTTTTT. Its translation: CAISDGGQGPQTNEKLFF.

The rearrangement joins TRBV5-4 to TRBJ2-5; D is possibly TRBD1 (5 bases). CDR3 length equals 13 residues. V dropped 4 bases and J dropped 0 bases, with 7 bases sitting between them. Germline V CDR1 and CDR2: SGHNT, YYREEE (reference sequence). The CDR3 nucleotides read TGTGCCAGCAGCGACAGTTACCAAGAGACCCAGTACTTC. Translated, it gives CASSDSYQETQYF.

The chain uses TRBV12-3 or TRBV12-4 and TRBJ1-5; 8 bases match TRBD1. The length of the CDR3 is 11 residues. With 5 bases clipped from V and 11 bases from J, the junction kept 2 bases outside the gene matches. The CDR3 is CASSQQGAQHF. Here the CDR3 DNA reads TGTGCCAGCAGTCAACAGGGGGCCCAGCATTTT.